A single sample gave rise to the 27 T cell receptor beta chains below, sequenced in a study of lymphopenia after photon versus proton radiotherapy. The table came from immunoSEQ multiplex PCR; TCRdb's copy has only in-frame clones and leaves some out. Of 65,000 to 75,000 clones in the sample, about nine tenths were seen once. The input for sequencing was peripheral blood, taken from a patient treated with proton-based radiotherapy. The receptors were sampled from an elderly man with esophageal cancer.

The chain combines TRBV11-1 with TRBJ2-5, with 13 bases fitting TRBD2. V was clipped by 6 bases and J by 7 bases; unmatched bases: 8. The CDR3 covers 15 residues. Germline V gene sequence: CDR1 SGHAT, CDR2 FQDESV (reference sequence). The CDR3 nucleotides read TGTGCCAGCAGGCGGACCGGGACTAGCGGGGCGACCCAGTACTTC. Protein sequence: CASRRTGTSGATQYF.

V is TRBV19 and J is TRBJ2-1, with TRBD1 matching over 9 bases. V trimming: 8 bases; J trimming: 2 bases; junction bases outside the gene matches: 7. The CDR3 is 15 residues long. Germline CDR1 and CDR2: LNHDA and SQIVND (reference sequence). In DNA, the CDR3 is TGTGCCAGTTCATGGGACAGGGTACCCTACAATGAGCAGTTCTTC. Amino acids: CASSWDRVPYNEQFF.

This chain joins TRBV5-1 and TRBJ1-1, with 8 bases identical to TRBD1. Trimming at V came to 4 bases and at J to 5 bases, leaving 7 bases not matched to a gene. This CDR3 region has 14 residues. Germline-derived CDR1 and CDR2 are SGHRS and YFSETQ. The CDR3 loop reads CASSLTGGITEAFF. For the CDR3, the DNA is TGCGCCAGCAGCCTAACAGGGGGAATTACTGAAGCTTTCTTT.

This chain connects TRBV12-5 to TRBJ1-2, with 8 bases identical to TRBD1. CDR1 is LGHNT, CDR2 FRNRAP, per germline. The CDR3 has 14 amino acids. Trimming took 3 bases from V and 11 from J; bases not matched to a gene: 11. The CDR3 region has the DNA TGTGCTAGTGGTTTAGAGGGACAGGCGCGAGTTTACACCTTC. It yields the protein CASGLEGQARVYTF.

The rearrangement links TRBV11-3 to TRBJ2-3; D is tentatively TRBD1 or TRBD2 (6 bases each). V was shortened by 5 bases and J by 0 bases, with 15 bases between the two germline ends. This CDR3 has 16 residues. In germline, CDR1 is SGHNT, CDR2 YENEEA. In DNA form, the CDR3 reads TGTGCCAGCAGCCTCACATGGGGGGCAAGCACAGATACGCAGTATTTT. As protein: CASSLTWGASTDTQYF.

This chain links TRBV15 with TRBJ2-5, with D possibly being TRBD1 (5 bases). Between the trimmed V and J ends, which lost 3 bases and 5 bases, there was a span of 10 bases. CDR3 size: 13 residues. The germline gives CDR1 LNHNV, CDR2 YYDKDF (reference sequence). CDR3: CATSRDMLETQYF. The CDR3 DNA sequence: TGTGCCACCAGCAGGGACATGCTCGAGACCCAGTACTTC.

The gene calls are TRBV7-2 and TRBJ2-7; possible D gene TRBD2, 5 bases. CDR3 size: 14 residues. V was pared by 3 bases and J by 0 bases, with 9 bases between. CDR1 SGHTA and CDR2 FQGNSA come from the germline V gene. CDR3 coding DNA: TGTGCCAGCAGCTTGATGGGGAGCTCCTACGAGCAGTACTTC. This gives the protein CASSLMGSSYEQYF.

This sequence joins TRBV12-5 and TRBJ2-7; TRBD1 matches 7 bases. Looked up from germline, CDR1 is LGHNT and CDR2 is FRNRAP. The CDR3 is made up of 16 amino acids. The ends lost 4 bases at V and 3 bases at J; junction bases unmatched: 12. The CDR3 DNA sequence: TGTGCTAGTGGTTCTTCCCCGGGACAGATAGGCTACGAGCAGTACTTC. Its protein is CASGSSPGQIGYEQYF. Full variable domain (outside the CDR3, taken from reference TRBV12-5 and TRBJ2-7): DARVTQTPRHKVTEMGQEVTMRCQPILGHNTVFWYRQTMMQGLELLAYFRNRAPLDDSGMPKDRFSAEMPDATLATLKIQPSEPRDSAVYFCASGSSPGQIGYEQYFGPGTRLTVT.

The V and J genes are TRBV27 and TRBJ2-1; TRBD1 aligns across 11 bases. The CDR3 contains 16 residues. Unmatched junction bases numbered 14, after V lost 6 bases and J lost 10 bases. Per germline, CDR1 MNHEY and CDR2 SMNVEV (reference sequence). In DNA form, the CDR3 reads TGTGCCAGCAGCCGGTGGTCGGGACAGGGGGGGAAGGAGCAGTTCTTC. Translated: CASSRWSGQGGKEQFF.

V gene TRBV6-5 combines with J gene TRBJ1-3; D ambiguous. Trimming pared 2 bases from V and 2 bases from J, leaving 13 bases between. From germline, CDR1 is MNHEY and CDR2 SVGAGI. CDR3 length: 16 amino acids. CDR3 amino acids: CASSYLFPTTGNTIYF. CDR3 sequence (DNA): TGTGCCAGCAGTTACCTTTTCCCAACTACTGGAAACACCATATATTTT.

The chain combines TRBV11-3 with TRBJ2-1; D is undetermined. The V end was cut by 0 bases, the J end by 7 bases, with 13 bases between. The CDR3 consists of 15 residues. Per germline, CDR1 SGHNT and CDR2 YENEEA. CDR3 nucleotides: TGTGCCAGCAGCTTAGAGAGAGCTAGTAGGAATGAGCAGTTCTTC. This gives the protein CASSLERASRNEQFF. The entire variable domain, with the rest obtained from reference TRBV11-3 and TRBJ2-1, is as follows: EAGVVQSPRYKIIEKKQPVAFWCNPISGHNTLYWYLQNLGQGPELLIRYENEEAVDDSQLPKDRFSAERLKGVDSTLKIQPAELGDSAVYLCASSLERASRNEQFFGPGTRLTVL.

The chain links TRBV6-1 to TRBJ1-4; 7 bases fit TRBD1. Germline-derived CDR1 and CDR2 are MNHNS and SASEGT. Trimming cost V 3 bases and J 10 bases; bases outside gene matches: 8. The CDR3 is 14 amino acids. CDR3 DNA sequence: TGTGCCAGCAGTGAGTCCGGGACAGAGGGAAAACTGTTTTTT. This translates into CASSESGTEGKLFF.

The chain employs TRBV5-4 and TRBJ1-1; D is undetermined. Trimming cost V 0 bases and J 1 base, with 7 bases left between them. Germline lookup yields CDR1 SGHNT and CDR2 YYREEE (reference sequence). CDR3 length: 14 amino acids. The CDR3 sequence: CASSLVQGNTEAFF. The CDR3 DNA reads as TGTGCCAGCAGCTTGGTACAAGGGAACACTGAAGCTTTCTTT.

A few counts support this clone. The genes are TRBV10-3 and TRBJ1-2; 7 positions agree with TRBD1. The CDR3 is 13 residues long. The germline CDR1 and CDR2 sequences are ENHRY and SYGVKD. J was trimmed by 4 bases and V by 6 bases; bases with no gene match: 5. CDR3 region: CAIRVGTVYGYTF. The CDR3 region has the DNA TGTGCCATCAGAGTCGGGACAGTCTATGGCTACACCTTC.

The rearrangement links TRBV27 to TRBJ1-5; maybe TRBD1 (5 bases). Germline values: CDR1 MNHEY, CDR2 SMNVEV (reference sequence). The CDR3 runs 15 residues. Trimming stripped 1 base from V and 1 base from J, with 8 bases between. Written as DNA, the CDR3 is TGTGCCAGCAGTTTATATGGGGACAGCAATCAGCCCCAGCATTTT. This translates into CASSLYGDSNQPQHF.

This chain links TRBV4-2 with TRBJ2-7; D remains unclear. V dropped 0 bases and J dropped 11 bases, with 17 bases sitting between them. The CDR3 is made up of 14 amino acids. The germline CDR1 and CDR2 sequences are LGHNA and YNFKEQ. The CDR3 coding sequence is TGTGCCAGCAGCCAAGATGCTCATCGGAGCCGGGAGTACTTC. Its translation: CASSQDAHRSREYF.

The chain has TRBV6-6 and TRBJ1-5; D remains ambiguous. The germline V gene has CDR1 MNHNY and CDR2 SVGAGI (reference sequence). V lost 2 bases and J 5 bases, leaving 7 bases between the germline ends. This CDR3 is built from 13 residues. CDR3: CASSYVEDQPQHF. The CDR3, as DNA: TGTGCCAGCAGTTACGTGGAGGATCAGCCCCAGCATTTT.

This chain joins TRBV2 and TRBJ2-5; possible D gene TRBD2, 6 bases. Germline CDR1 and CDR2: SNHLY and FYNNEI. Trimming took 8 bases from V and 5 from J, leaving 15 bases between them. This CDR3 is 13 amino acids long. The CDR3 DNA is TGTGCCAGCTACCGGGAGTCCGTCGAGACCCAGTACTTC. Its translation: CASYRESVETQYF.

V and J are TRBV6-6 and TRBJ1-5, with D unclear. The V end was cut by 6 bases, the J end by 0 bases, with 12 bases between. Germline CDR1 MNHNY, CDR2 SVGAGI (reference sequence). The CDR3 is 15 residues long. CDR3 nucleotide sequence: TGTGCCAGCAGCCACCTAGGGAATAGCAATCAGCCCCAGCATTTT. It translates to CASSHLGNSNQPQHF.

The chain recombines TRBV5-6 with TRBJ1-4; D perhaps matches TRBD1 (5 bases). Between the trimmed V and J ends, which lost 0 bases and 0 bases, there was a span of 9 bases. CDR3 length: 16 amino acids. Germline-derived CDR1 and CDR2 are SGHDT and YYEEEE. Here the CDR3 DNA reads TGTGCCAGCAGCTTGGGGGACCTTGCAACTAATGAAAAACTGTTTTTT. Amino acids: CASSLGDLATNEKLFF. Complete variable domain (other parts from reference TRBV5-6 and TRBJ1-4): DAGVTQSPTHLIKTRGQQVTLRCSPKSGHDTVSWYQQALGQGPQFIFQYYEEEERQRGNFPDRFSGHQFPNYSSELNVNALLLGDSALYLCASSLGDLATNEKLFFGSGTQLSVL.

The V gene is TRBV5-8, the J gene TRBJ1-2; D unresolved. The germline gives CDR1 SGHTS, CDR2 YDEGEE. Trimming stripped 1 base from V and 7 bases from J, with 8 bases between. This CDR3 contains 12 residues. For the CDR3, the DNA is TGTGCCAGCAGCTTGATGCGCGGTGGCTACACCTTC. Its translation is CASSLMRGGYTF.

The CDR3 sequence is CASTFRADRYNEQFF. For the CDR3, the DNA is TGTGCCAGCACCTTCCGGGCGGACCGATACAATGAGCAGTTCTTC. The genes are TRBV6-1 and TRBJ2-1; D unresolved. Looked up from germline, CDR1 is MNHNS and CDR2 is SASEGT. This CDR3 comprises 15 residues. V shed 7 bases and J shed 4 bases, with 17 bases lying between them.

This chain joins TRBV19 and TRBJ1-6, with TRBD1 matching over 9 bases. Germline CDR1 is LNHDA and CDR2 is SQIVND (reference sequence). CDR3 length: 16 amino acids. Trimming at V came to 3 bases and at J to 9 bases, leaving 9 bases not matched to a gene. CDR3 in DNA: TGTGCCAGTAGTATTACCTGGGGACAGGGACGTTCACCCCTCCACTTT. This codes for CASSITWGQGRSPLHF.

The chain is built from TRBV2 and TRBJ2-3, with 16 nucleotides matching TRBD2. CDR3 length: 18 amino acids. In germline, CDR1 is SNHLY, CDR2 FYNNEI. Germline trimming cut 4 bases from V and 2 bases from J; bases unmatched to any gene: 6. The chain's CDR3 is CASSVPGLAGGNTDTQYF. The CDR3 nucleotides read TGTGCCAGCAGTGTCCCGGGACTAGCGGGGGGGAACACAGATACGCAGTATTTT.

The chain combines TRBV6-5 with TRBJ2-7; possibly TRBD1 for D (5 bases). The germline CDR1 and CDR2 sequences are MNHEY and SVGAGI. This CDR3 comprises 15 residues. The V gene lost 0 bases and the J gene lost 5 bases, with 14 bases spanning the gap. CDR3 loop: CASSYSGSGRNEQYF. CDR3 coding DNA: TGTGCCAGCAGTTACTCGGGCTCAGGGCGGAACGAGCAGTACTTC.

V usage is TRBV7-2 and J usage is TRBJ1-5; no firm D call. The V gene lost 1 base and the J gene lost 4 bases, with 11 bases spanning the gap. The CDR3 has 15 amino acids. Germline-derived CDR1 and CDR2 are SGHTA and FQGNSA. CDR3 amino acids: CASSLGRHPNQPQHF. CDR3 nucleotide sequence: TGTGCCAGCAGCTTAGGCAGGCACCCTAATCAGCCCCAGCATTTT.

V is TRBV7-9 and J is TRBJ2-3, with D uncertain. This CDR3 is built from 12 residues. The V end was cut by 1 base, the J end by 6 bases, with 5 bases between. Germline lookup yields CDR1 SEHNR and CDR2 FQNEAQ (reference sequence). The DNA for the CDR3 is TGTGCCAGCAGCTTAGTCTCGGATACGCAGTATTTT. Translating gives CASSLVSDTQYF.